These 25 T cell receptor beta chains were sequenced from one sample in a study of T cell clonality in common variable immunodeficiency. Broader study findings: Fewer deletions and N-nucleotide insertions were reportedly seen in common variable immunodeficiency TCR beta sequences.

Their cognate antigens are unknown. Measured with immunoSEQ multiplex PCR; TCRdb has only the in-frame clones, and not every one. This set yields almost 20,000 clones and no singletons; the top ten hold roughly 2.5%. Sequencing was done on a sample of peripheral blood mononuclear cells. These receptors came from a human donor with common variable immunodeficiency.

This clone appeared a few times. The read finishes 3 residues shy of the CDR3 end, and the germline J gene is used to complete it. This rearrangement joins TRBV7-9 to TRBJ1-4, with D unresolved. The CDR3 covers 15 residues. V lost 0 bases and J 4 bases, leaving 9 bases between the germline ends. CDR1 and CDR2 from the germline V gene are SEHNR and FQNEAQ (reference sequence). The DNA read from the CDR3 is TGTGCCAGCAGCTTAGCCGCGGGCATTAATGAAAAA. Its protein product is CASSLAAGINEK. The whole CDR3 protein is CASSLAAGINEKLFF.

At least ten counts were recorded for this clone. Read sequence stops 3 residues before the CDR3 end, and the germline J gene provides the missing end. The chain couples TRBV5-1 to TRBJ2-7, with 8 bases fitting TRBD1. This CDR3 is 14 amino acids long. CDR1 and CDR2 (germline): SGHRS, YFSETQ. V lost 4 bases, J lost 1 base, and 4 bases stayed unmatched. CDR3 sequence: CASSPGQESYEQYF. The DNA read from the CDR3 is TGCGCCAGCAGCCCGGGACAGGAGTCCTACGAG.

This clone appeared many times. Coverage ceases 3 residues before the CDR3 finishes, and the germline J gene fills in the end. The chain combines TRBV7-8 with TRBJ2-7; TRBD1 is a possible D gene (6 bases). The CDR3 loop spans 15 amino acids. Germline loops: CDR1 SGHVS, CDR2 FQNEAQ. Trimming shortened V by 1 base and J by 6 bases, and 16 bases separated the two germline ends. CDR3 residues: CASSLDLARGPEQYF. CDR3 bases read: TGTGCCAGCAGCTTAGACCTAGCCAGGGGCCCCGAG.

In its sample, this clone was seen many times. Read data end 3 residues before the CDR3 end; the end is taken from the germline J gene. V is TRBV27 and J is TRBJ2-3, with D possibly matching TRBD2 (6 bases). From germline, CDR1 is MNHEY and CDR2 SMNVEV (reference sequence). This CDR3 contains 15 residues. The V and J ends lost 3 bases and 4 bases respectively, with 14 bases between them. The CDR3 loop reads CASSFRRGLADTQYF. The sequenced CDR3 bases are TGTGCCAGCAGTTTTAGACGGGGACTCGCAGATACG.

This clone was counted ten times or more. The read finishes 3 residues shy of the CDR3 end, and the germline J gene is used to complete it. The chain couples TRBV19 to TRBJ2-1, with 7 positions matching TRBD1. Germline CDR1 and CDR2: LNHDA and SQIVND (reference sequence). V was clipped by 3 bases and J by 7 bases; unmatched bases: 12. The CDR3 contains 16 residues. CDR3 DNA, as far as it was read: TGTGCCAGTAGTATTTATTCCCCCTTACAGGGGAATGAG. Its protein product is CASSIYSPLQGNE. The entire CDR3 protein reads CASSIYSPLQGNEQFF.

This clone was observed at least ten times. The missing CDR3 end, 3 residues past where the read stops, is filled in from the germline J gene. The chain links TRBV27 to TRBJ1-1, with 7 positions matching TRBD1. The germline CDR1 and CDR2 sequences are MNHEY and SMNVEV (reference sequence). Trimming cost V 1 base and J 1 base; bases outside gene matches: 3. The CDR3 is 15 amino acids. The CDR3 bases that were read are TGTGCCAGCAGTTTATATAACAGGGGGAACACTGAA. It encodes CASSLYNRGNTE. The whole CDR3 region reads CASSLYNRGNTEAFF.

This clone was seen repeatedly, ten times or more. The read gets to within 3 residues of the CDR3 end, and the germline J gene fills in the rest. The chain employs TRBV6-1 and TRBJ2-7, with a weak D call TRBD1 (6 bases). The CDR3 is 15 residues long. The germline V and J ends were trimmed by 2 bases and 6 bases, with 17 bases remaining between them. CDR1 MNHNS and CDR2 SASEGT come from the germline V gene. The CDR3 is CASSELAQGLGEQYF. CDR3 DNA, as far as it was read: TGTGCCAGCAGTGAATTGGCACAGGGCCTCGGCGAG.

This clone was detected ten times or more. The read terminates 3 residues before the CDR3 end, so the remaining end is supplied by the germline J gene. The chain combines TRBV10-3 with TRBJ1-2, with 11 bases matching TRBD1. Germline V gives CDR1 ENHRY, CDR2 SYGVKD. Unmatched junction bases numbered 5, after V lost 8 bases and J lost 6 bases. This CDR3 spans 13 amino acids. This CDR3 is CAIGQGAGDGYTF. Partial CDR3 DNA: TGTGCCATCGGACAGGGGGCGGGGGATGGC.

This clone was seen at least ten times. The observed sequence ends 3 residues before the CDR3 terminus, with the missing tail filled in from the germline J gene. The chain uses TRBV5-1 and TRBJ2-5; 8 bases line up with TRBD1. Per the germline V gene, CDR1 is SGHRS and CDR2 is YFSETQ. The CDR3 has 15 amino acids. V trimming: 4 bases; J trimming: 4 bases; junction bases outside the gene matches: 9. The covered CDR3 bases are TGCGCCAGCAGCCCTAGACAGGGGAATGGAGAGACC. Encoded protein: CASSPRQGNGET. The whole CDR3 sequence is CASSPRQGNGETQYF.

This clone was counted many times. The read ends 3 residues early relative to the CDR3; the germline J gene fills the gap. The V call is TRBV7-8, the J call TRBJ2-2; the match to TRBD1 covers 7 bases. From germline, CDR1 is SGHVS and CDR2 FQNEAQ. The CDR3 has 15 amino acids. Trimming took 6 bases from V and 4 from J; bases not matched to a gene: 8. CDR3 region: CASSRQGGGTGELFF. The sequenced part of the CDR3 DNA is TGTGCCAGCAGTAGACAGGGCGGCGGCACCGGGGAG.

This clone has a count of ten or more. The CDR3 end falls 3 residues outside the read, so it is completed with the germline J gene. V and J are TRBV18 and TRBJ1-1, with TRBD1 as a possible D gene (5 bases). CDR3 size: 14 residues. V dropped 3 bases and J dropped 2 bases, with 10 bases sitting between them. CDR1 KGHSH and CDR2 LQKENI come from the germline V gene. Here the CDR3 reads CASSPTGSNTEAFF. The DNA read from the CDR3 is TGTGCCAGCTCACCCACAGGATCTAACACTGAA.

This clone was picked up many times. The CDR3 goes on 3 residues after the read ends, and that part is filled in from the germline J gene. V is TRBV28 and J is TRBJ2-5; D unclear. V was shortened by 2 bases and J by 7 bases, with 8 bases between the two germline ends. CDR1 and CDR2 (germline): MDHEN, SYDVKM. The CDR3 is 12 residues long. CDR3 sequence reads: CASSLGPLTQYF. CDR3 DNA, as far as it was read: TGTGCCAGCAGTTTAGGGCCCCTGACC.

There are many counts of this clone. The read ends 3 residues shy of where the CDR3 ends; the end is completed using the germline J gene. The chain is built from TRBV7-2 and TRBJ2-7; D gene uncertain. CDR3 length equals 12 residues. Trimming pared 4 bases from V and 0 bases from J, leaving 4 bases between. The germline V gene has CDR1 SGHTA and CDR2 FQGNSA. The part of the CDR3 DNA that was read is TGTGCCAGCAGCTCCAGCTCCTACGAG. It specifies CASSSSSYE. In full, the CDR3 is CASSSSSYEQYF.

This clone was recorded at least ten times. The CDR3 end falls 3 residues outside the read, so it is completed with the germline J gene. The chain combines TRBV11-2 with TRBJ2-7, with D perhaps TRBD1 (5 bases). CDR1 is SGHAT and CDR2 is FQNNGV in the germline V gene. The germline V and J ends were trimmed by 0 bases and 5 bases, with 14 bases remaining between them. The CDR3 runs 15 residues. CDR3 DNA, as far as it was read: TGTGCCAGCAGCTTAGATTATCTTAGGGGCGACGAG. Translating it yields CASSLDYLRGDE. The full CDR3 protein is CASSLDYLRGDEQYF.

This clone was recorded many times. The read gets to within 3 residues of the CDR3 end, and the germline J gene fills in the rest. This chain links TRBV5-5 with TRBJ1-2; D is perhaps TRBD1 (5 bases). V dropped 3 bases and J dropped 2 bases, with 14 bases sitting between them. Looked up from germline, CDR1 is SGHKS and CDR2 is YYEKEE (reference sequence). CDR3 length equals 15 residues. Incomplete CDR3 DNA: TGTGCCAGCAGCTCGGGGGGAGCGGCAAACTATGGC. It is translated as CASSSGGAANYG. The CDR3 as a whole reads CASSSGGAANYGYTF.

The table lists this clone with many counts. The read comes to an end 3 residues before the CDR3 does, leaving the germline J gene to fill in the end. The chain employs TRBV2 and TRBJ2-4; the D gene is possibly TRBD1 (6 bases). V gave up 2 bases and J gave up 4 bases, with 9 bases separating them. Germline CDR1 is SNHLY and CDR2 is FYNNEI. CDR3 length: 14 residues. The CDR3 DNA, read in part, is TGTGCCAGCAGTGAAAGCCAGGGGAAAAACATT. Translating gives CASSESQGKNI. The CDR3, in full, reads CASSESQGKNIQYF.

This clone has ten or more counts. The read halts 3 residues ahead of the CDR3 end, with the missing end drawn from the germline J gene. The rearrangement links TRBV10-3 to TRBJ2-7; the match to TRBD2 covers 10 bases. The CDR3 contains 16 residues. The trim removed 2 bases at V and 0 bases at J, leaving 4 bases unmatched. Germline CDR1 is ENHRY and CDR2 is SYGVKD. The CDR3 sequence: CAISEMASGSSYEQYF. The CDR3 DNA, read in part, is TGTGCCATCAGTGAGATGGCTAGCGGGAGCTCCTACGAG.

Ten or more counts support this clone. From the germline J gene comes the end of the CDR3, since the read stops 3 residues before it. This sequence joins TRBV20-1 and TRBJ2-3; D perhaps matches TRBD2 (5 bases). V was pared by 1 base and J by 6 bases, with 17 bases between. The CDR3 runs 15 residues. Germline V gene lookup returns CDR1 DFQATT and CDR2 SNEGSKA (reference sequence). The sequenced part of the CDR3 DNA is TGCAGTGCTAGAGCGGTGGCGGGCGCCAAGGATACG. Translated, it gives CSARAVAGAKDT. The full CDR3 protein reads CSARAVAGAKDTQYF.

In its sample, this clone was seen many times. The read finishes 3 residues shy of the CDR3 end, and the germline J gene is used to complete it. V gene TRBV4-1 combines with J gene TRBJ2-7; 10 bases fit TRBD1. The length of the CDR3 is 14 residues. Trimming cost V 1 base and J 6 bases; bases outside gene matches: 3. The germline V gene encodes CDR1 MGHRA and CDR2 YSYEKL. CDR3 sequence: CASSQGDRGGEQYF. The CDR3 DNA, read in part, is TGCGCCAGCAGCCAAGGGGACAGGGGTGGCGAG.

This clone was recorded at least ten times. Sequencing ends 3 residues short of the CDR3 end; the germline J gene provides the rest. The rearrangement uses TRBV19 and TRBJ1-5; no firm D call. Germline assignment: CDR1 LNHDA and CDR2 SQIVND (reference sequence). V lost 0 bases and J 3 bases, leaving 12 bases between the germline ends. The CDR3 is 16 residues long. Partial CDR3 DNA: TGTGCCAGTAGTATAGAGAAAGGCTTCTTCAATCAGCCC. It specifies CASSIEKGFFNQP. The CDR3 reads in full as CASSIEKGFFNQPQHF.

A remark on this clone: The observed sequence ends 3 residues before the CDR3 terminus, with the missing tail filled in from the germline J gene. The sample holds other DNA sequences that translate to the same CDR3. J is TRBJ2-1 and V is TRBV7-9, with D tentatively TRBD2 (5 bases). The CDR3 sequence is 15 residues long. V was shortened by 2 bases and J by 7 bases, with 15 bases between the two germline ends. Germline V gene lookup returns CDR1 SEHNR and CDR2 FQNEAQ (reference sequence). CDR3 DNA, as far as it was read: TGTGCCAGCAGCTTATTAGGCGGGTCGCCGAATGAG. It translates to CASSLLGGSPNE. In full, the CDR3 is CASSLLGGSPNEQFF.

This clone is medium-sized within its sample. The missing CDR3 end, 3 residues past where the read stops, is filled in from the germline J gene. The genes are TRBV20-1 and TRBJ2-3; no clear D gene. Germline-derived CDR1 and CDR2 are DFQATT and SNEGSKA (reference sequence). This CDR3 has 11 amino acids. Deletions cut 1 base from V and 5 bases from J, with 4 bases between. The sequenced part of the CDR3 DNA is TGCAGTGCTAGAGCGGTAGATACG. Translating gives CSARAVDT. The whole CDR3 sequence reads CSARAVDTQYF.

In this sample, this clone turned up many times. This CDR3 reads CASSLRGQGPFRGGYEQYF. The sequenced CDR3 bases are TGTGCCAGCAGCTTAAGGGGACAGGGGCCCTTCAGGGGTGGGTACGAG. The chain recombines TRBV7-3 with TRBJ2-7, with 10 nucleotides matching TRBD1. The read halts 3 residues ahead of the CDR3 end, with the missing end drawn from the germline J gene. The germline V gene encodes CDR1 SGHTA and CDR2 FQGTGA. The CDR3 covers 19 residues. With V trimmed by 1 base and J by 4 bases, 16 bases remained unmatched.

Comments on this clone: The CDR3 end lies 3 residues beyond the end of the read and is filled in from the germline J gene. V and J are TRBV18 and TRBJ1-2; TRBD1 matches at 11 bases. This CDR3 region has 13 residues. Germline V gene data show CDR1 as KGHSH and CDR2 as LQKENI. The CDR3 protein is CASSADRGLGYTF. CDR3 bases read: TGTGCCAGCTCAGCGGACAGGGGGCTGGGT.

With regard to this clone: The read ends 3 residues early relative to the CDR3; the germline J gene fills the gap. This chain uses TRBV7-2 with TRBJ2-2; no clear D gene. V lost 5 bases to trimming and J lost 6 bases, with 7 bases between them. The CDR3 is 12 residues long. From germline, CDR1 is SGHTA and CDR2 FQGNSA. The sequenced part of the CDR3 DNA is TGTGCCAGCAGCCTACCGCCCGGGGAG. Translated: CASSLPPGE. In full, the CDR3 is CASSLPPGELFF.